This T cell receptor (beta chain) is drawn from a study of shared clonotypes between healthy human individuals. General study findings and limits: Memory subsets had estimated richness that was generally smaller than that of naive subsets.

At a deep level, the assay was run. Produced via immunoSEQ multiplex PCR; TCRdb's table is partial and in-frame only. The data hold about 2.4 million clones, with more than 85% observed a single time. Remarks on this clone: The antigen is undetermined.

The CDR3 contains 16 residues. Germline V gene data show CDR1 as SGHRS and CDR2 as YFSETQ. The V and J ends lost 9 bases and 3 bases respectively, with 24 bases between them. V is TRBV5-1 and J is TRBJ1-1; a weak D match, TRBD1 (6 bases). The TCR comes from a man between 18 and 29 years old in good health. Some clones in this sample may be carry-over from other donors' samples. The sequenced sample consisted of naive CD4+ T cells from PBMCs. The subset denotes: CD45RA+ positively selected. Here the CDR3 reads CATSRGTSFKDTEAFF. CDR3 sequence (DNA): TGCGCCACCTCTAGGGGGACCAGCTTTAAGGACACTGAAGCTTTCTTT.